A selection of T cell receptor beta chains follows, all from one sample in a study of T cell clones after liver transplantation. The method was immunoSEQ multiplex PCR; TCRdb's version includes in-frame clones alone and lacks a portion of them. Of 40,000 to 65,000 clones in the sample, approximately 84% were seen once. The starting material was CD4+ T cells from blood, obtained before liver transplant. The receptor source for this set is a human donor who received a liver transplant. The CDR3 runs from the conserved cysteine through the conserved F or W.

V gene,J gene,CDR3 protein
TRBV10-3,TRBJ2-7,CAISTSPSRLLKVHEQYF
TRBV18,TRBJ2-5,CASSPGPAVETQYF
TRBV2,TRBJ2-1,CASKTSGSGEQFF
TRBV7-2,TRBJ1-2,CASSFPEGYGYTF
TRBV2,TRBJ2-3,CASSGPGTYTDTQYF
TRBV11-1,TRBJ2-4,CASSLGKGASKNIQYF
TRBV29-1,TRBJ1-4,CSAGSTANEKLFF
TRBV6-1,TRBJ1-1,CASSSTGGNTEAFF
TRBV13,TRBJ1-1,CASSLRGRTEAFF
TRBV5-4,TRBJ2-7,CASSHSGGRSYEQYF
TRBV2,TRBJ2-7,CASSSTPGGRPSYEQYF
TRBV30,TRBJ2-3,CAWRDNSGFYTDTQYF
TRBV11-3,TRBJ2-1,CASSLAGGPRYEQFF
TRBV6-1,TRBJ2-3,CASSELGAVDRVLTDTQYF
TRBV7-9,TRBJ2-5,CASSHPPRGPETQYF
TRBV7-2,TRBJ2-3,CAGAGGYASTDTQYF
TRBV11-2,TRBJ2-1,CASSSGTSGSYNEQFF
TRBV7-6,TRBJ1-1,CASSLVDNSNTEAFF
TRBV5-1,TRBJ2-3,CASNPGTGPGRDTQYF
TRBV5-1,TRBJ1-3,CASSPGGRSGNTIYF
TRBV6-1,TRBJ1-5,CASSDNTGVGPQHF
TRBV10-1,TRBJ1-3,CASSGGSGNTIYF
TRBV9,TRBJ2-5,CASSPRGQETQYF
TRBV4-1,TRBJ2-2,CASSRTGGNTGELFF
TRBV5-1,TRBJ1-4,CASAIGPSNEKLFF
TRBV19,TRBJ1-1,CASSRMGQNTEAFF
TRBV7-2,TRBJ2-1,CASSLARVEQFF
TRBV4-3,TRBJ2-2,CASSQDLTSGGYGAGELFF
TRBV19,TRBJ2-7,CASSEGTRGSAYF
TRBV7-2,TRBJ1-6,CASSLYPPGQGFNSPLHF
TRBV27,TRBJ1-2,CASSLKSHNYGYTF
TRBV5-4,TRBJ2-4,CASSPTLQGMGKNIQYF
TRBV19,TRBJ1-2,CASSTRAGPAGYGYTF